The clone carrying this T cell receptor beta chain was observed a handful of times. What it binds is unknown. V trimming: 4 bases; J trimming: 5 bases; junction bases outside the gene matches: 8. The CDR3 runs to 15 residues. CDR1 and CDR2 from the germline V gene are SGHDN and FVKESK. This sample was included in a study of T cell repertoires in cytomegalovirus infection. Overall study: The authors used CMV epitopes that were HLA-C-restricted (recently identified) and HLA-B-restricted (well studied). Both a matching HLA type and CMV infection were indicated by public TCR beta signatures. Study findings and constraints: Within the response measured ex vivo, HLA-C-restricted CMV-specific TCR beta clonotypes were dominant.

One entry per CDR3 protein, called by TCRdb with MiXCR from the reads. The profile shows 450,000 to 600,000 distinct CDR3 sequences, more than 30% of them singletons. This TCR was sampled from a human donor in good health (CMV status not recorded). Some clones in this sample may be carry-over from other donors' samples. The sequencing used cultured PBMCs, collected from culture after CMV antigen stimulation. This chain uses TRBV14 with TRBJ2-1; 7 positions match TRBD1. The CDR3 nucleotides are TGTGCCAGCAGCCTCCCGGGACAGCATAACAATGAGCAGTTCTTC. Its protein is CASSLPGQHNNEQFF.